Listed here are 11 T cell receptor beta chains from one sample, sequenced in a study of siplizumab effects on memory and regulatory T cells. Profiled with immunoSEQ multiplex PCR; TCRdb holds only in-frame clones, not every one. The sample consists of 37,000 or so clones, about 89% of them appearing once. Sequenced material: naive CD4+ T cells sorted from blood. The receptor set was obtained from a human donor in good health.

This clone was recorded once. The V call is TRBV7-2, the J call TRBJ2-1, with D perhaps matching TRBD1 or TRBD2 (6 bases each). The germline gives CDR1 SGHTA, CDR2 FQGNSA. V lost 5 bases and J lost 5, with 16 bases in between. The CDR3 has 15 residues. CDR3 in amino acids: CASSNRAGTDNEQFF. CDR3 sequence (DNA): TGTGCCAGCAGCAACAGGGCGGGGACGGACAATGAGCAGTTCTTC.

CDR3 in amino acids: CASSVETSGYNEQFF. DNA of the CDR3: TGTGCCAGCAGCGTAGAGACTAGCGGATACAATGAGCAGTTCTTC. The J gene is TRBJ2-1, the V gene TRBV9, with TRBD2 identical over 9 bases. CDR1 and CDR2 (germline): SGDLS, YYNGEE. The CDR3 is 15 amino acids. J lost 4 bases, V lost 0 bases, and 2 bases had no gene match.

The V call is TRBV5-1, the J call TRBJ1-2; no clear D. Trimming took 2 bases from V and 5 from J, leaving 13 bases between them. The CDR3 is 14 residues long. Germline V gives CDR1 SGHRS, CDR2 YFSETQ. This CDR3 is CASSLGYPTYGYTF. In nucleotides, the CDR3 is TGCGCCAGCAGCTTAGGATACCCGACTTATGGCTACACCTTC.

This clone appeared a single time. The V call is TRBV7-3, the J call TRBJ1-2; unclear D gene. In germline, CDR1 is SGHTA, CDR2 FQGTGA. There are 13 residues in the CDR3. V was pared by 2 bases and J by 1 base, with 5 bases between. CDR3 sequence reads: CASSLGLNYGYTF. The CDR3 DNA reads as TGTGCCAGCAGCTTAGGACTTAACTATGGCTACACCTTC.

The V call is TRBV19, the J call TRBJ2-3; D may be TRBD2 (6 bases). CDR1 LNHDA and CDR2 SQIVND come from the germline V gene (reference sequence). Trimming pared 4 bases from V and 2 bases from J, leaving 13 bases between. The CDR3 contains 15 residues. The CDR3 spells CASSNPGGSTDTQYF. The CDR3 DNA sequence: TGTGCCAGTAGTAATCCCGGGGGTTCCACAGATACGCAGTATTTT.

The CDR3: CASSEWTPTGELFF. The CDR3 nucleotides read TGTGCCAGCAGTGAATGGACTCCCACCGGGGAGCTGTTTTTT. The chain links TRBV2 to TRBJ2-2; D might be TRBD2 (5 bases). CDR1 is SNHLY and CDR2 is FYNNEI in the germline V gene. Trimming shortened V by 2 bases and J by 4 bases, and 8 bases separated the two germline ends. The CDR3 contains 14 residues. The variable domain in full, with the rest retrieved from reference TRBV2 and TRBJ2-2, is EPEVTQTPSHQVTQMGQEVILRCVPISNHLYFYWYRQILGQKVEFLVSFYNNEISEKSEIFDDQFSVERPDGSNFTLKIRSTKLEDSAMYFCASSEWTPTGELFFGEGSRLTVL.

The CDR3 region has the DNA TGTGCCAGTAGTAGCACAAGACAGGGAAGGGCTGAAGCTTTCTTT. This encodes CASSSTRQGRAEAFF. The chain links TRBV19 to TRBJ1-1; 7 bases agree with TRBD1. Germline CDR1 and CDR2: LNHDA and SQIVND (reference sequence). The V segment lost 4 bases and the J segment 6 bases; nucleotides outside the gene matches: 11. CDR3 length: 15 residues.

This rearrangement joins TRBV27 to TRBJ2-1, with 9 positions matching TRBD1. The V gene end was trimmed by 8 bases and the J gene end by 7 bases; junction bases not matched to a gene: 15. Germline CDR1 MNHEY, CDR2 SMNVEV (reference sequence). The CDR3 covers 16 residues. The CDR3 DNA sequence: TGTGCCAGCCGTAACCTCCCGGGACAGGGCGTAAATGAGCAGTTCTTC. Amino acids: CASRNLPGQGVNEQFF.

The chain uses TRBV6-5 and TRBJ2-5, with D hard to call. Germline CDR1 reads MNHEY; CDR2 reads SVGAGI. V lost 2 bases, J lost 5 bases, and 15 bases lay in between. The CDR3 has 15 residues. The CDR3 DNA reads TGTGCCAGCAGTTACACGACGGTAGTGAAGGAGACCCAGTACTTC. Translated: CASSYTTVVKETQYF.

The V call is TRBV7-2, the J call TRBJ1-1; 8 bases match TRBD1. With 3 bases clipped from V and 6 bases from J, the junction kept 6 bases outside the gene matches. The CDR3 runs to 14 residues. Germline V gene lookup returns CDR1 SGHTA and CDR2 FQGNSA. The chain's CDR3 is CASSLVQGASEAFF. The CDR3 bases are TGTGCCAGCAGCTTGGTTCAGGGGGCCTCTGAAGCTTTCTTT.

This rearrangement joins TRBV2 to TRBJ2-7, with 7 bases identical to TRBD2. With 4 bases clipped from V and 3 bases from J, the junction kept 6 bases outside the gene matches. Germline CDR1 is SNHLY and CDR2 is FYNNEI. CDR3 size: 14 residues. This CDR3 reads CASSVLAGVYEQYF. CDR3 coding DNA: TGTGCCAGCAGTGTATTGGCGGGAGTCTACGAGCAGTACTTC.